These 8 T cell receptor beta chains share one sample of origin, sequenced in a study of cytomegalovirus exposure and HLA in healthy donors. With 60 Vbeta and 13 Jbeta primers, the PCR was carried out. Libraries were prepared by immunoSEQ multiplex PCR; TCRdb keeps only in-frame clonotypes and omits some of them. The table records approximately 170,000 clones, roughly 79% of them present only once. Input material: PBMCs. The receptors originated from a young woman in good health and CMV-seronegative.

The genes are TRBV19 and TRBJ2-7; TRBD2 agrees at 10 bases. Germline CDR1 and CDR2: LNHDA and SQIVND (reference sequence). The V segment lost 2 bases and the J segment 5 bases; nucleotides outside the gene matches: 6. This CDR3 region has 15 residues. CDR3 sequence (DNA): TGTGCCAGTAGTATAAGGGCTAGCGGGGGCAACGAGCAGTACTTC. It codes for CASSIRASGGNEQYF.

The chain links TRBV30 to TRBJ2-2, with D possibly TRBD2 on 6 matching bases. Germline values: CDR1 GTSNPN, CDR2 SVGIG (reference sequence). This CDR3 has 14 residues. V lost 2 bases and J lost 5, with 12 bases in between. The CDR3 nucleotides read TGTGCCTGGAGTCCAAGGGACTTTACCGGGGAGCTGTTTTTT. It translates to CAWSPRDFTGELFF. Combining the CDR3 with reference TRBV30 and TRBJ2-2 gives the whole variable domain SQTIHQWPATLVQPVGSPLSLECTVEGTSNPNLYWYRQAAGRGLQLLFYSVGIGQISSEVPQNLSASRPQDRQFILSSKKLLLSDSGFYLCAWSPRDFTGELFFGEGSRLTVL.

The chain carries TRBV5-1 and TRBJ1-4, with D possibly matching TRBD1 (6 bases). Per germline, CDR1 SGHRS and CDR2 YFSETQ. V was cut by 0 bases and J by 0 bases, with 6 bases left in between. CDR3 length: 15 amino acids. CDR3 protein: CASSLEGATNEKLFF. CDR3 nucleotides: TGCGCCAGCAGCTTGGAGGGGGCAACTAATGAAAAACTGTTTTTT.

This clone turned up a few times. This sequence joins TRBV6-6 and TRBJ1-1; D possibly corresponds to TRBD1 (6 bases). Germline CDR1 and CDR2: MNHNY and SVGAGI (reference sequence). Trimming shortened V by 7 bases and J by 9 bases, and 12 bases separated the two germline ends. This CDR3 region has 11 residues. Written as DNA, the CDR3 is TGTGCCAGCAATAACAGGGTTAAAGCTTTCTTT. Protein sequence: CASNNRVKAFF.

This rearrangement joins TRBV19 to TRBJ2-5, with D possibly TRBD2 on 5 matching bases. This CDR3 spans 14 amino acids. The V gene's germline CDR1 is LNHDA and CDR2 SQIVND (reference sequence). The V gene lost 5 bases and the J gene lost 3 bases, with 13 bases spanning the gap. DNA of the CDR3: TGTGCCAGTAGTGGGTTCGAGGGAAAAGAGACCCAGTACTTC. The encoded protein is CASSGFEGKETQYF.

The rearrangement uses TRBV29-1 and TRBJ1-1, with D tentatively TRBD1 (5 bases). With 3 bases removed from V and 5 bases from J, the gap between germline ends came to 10 bases. The CDR3 length is 12 residues. Germline assignment: CDR1 SQVTM and CDR2 ANQGSEA. The CDR3 loop reads CSVDGTLTEAFF. CDR3 DNA: TGCAGCGTTGATGGGACTTTGACTGAAGCTTTCTTT.

V is TRBV4-1 and J is TRBJ2-7; D possibly corresponds to TRBD1 (7 bases). The ends were cut back, 3 bases at V and 4 bases at J, with 10 bases in the middle. The CDR3 loop spans 13 amino acids. Germline CDR1 MGHRA, CDR2 YSYEKL. The CDR3 nucleotides read TGCGCCAGCAGCCAGCCAGGGGGGTACGAGCAGTACTTC. It encodes CASSQPGGYEQYF.

This clone was counted a few times. The chain is built from TRBV5-1 and TRBJ1-1, with a possible D match to TRBD1 (5 bases). Looked up from germline, CDR1 is SGHRS and CDR2 is YFSETQ. This CDR3 has 14 residues. V shed 0 bases and J shed 5 bases, with 11 bases lying between them. In nucleotides, the CDR3 is TGCGCCAGCAGCTTGGCAGGGATGGAGACTGAAGCTTTCTTT. It specifies CASSLAGMETEAFF. Filled out from reference TRBV5-1 and TRBJ1-1, the complete variable domain reads KAGVTQTPRYLIKTRGQQVTLSCSPISGHRSVSWYQQTPGQGLQFLFEYFSETQRNKGNFPGRFSGRQFSNSRSEMNVSTLELGDSALYLCASSLAGMETEAFFGQGTRLTVV.